Listed below are T cell receptor beta chains from one sample, sequenced in a study of metastatic and nonmetastatic thyroid tumors. Via MiXCR, TCRdb re-called the PCR reads. The sample lists over 15,000 clones, 25% to 30% seen once, with 15% to 18% in the top ten. Sequenced material: tumor tissue. These receptors all stem from a female donor with papillary thyroid cancer or a benign thyroid nodule (not recorded which). Some clones in this sample may be carry-over from other donors' samples. Both conserved end residues are part of each CDR3. D genes are given only for firm matches. Part of the rows lack a size; the others show once, few, many or a class for expanded clones.

d_call	cdr3_length	v_call	j_call	clone_size	cdr3_aa	cdr3_nt
-	15	TRBV12-3/TRBV12-4	TRBJ2-7	few	CASSLSGTGPNEQYF	TGTGCCAGCAGTTTGTCGGGAACGGGACCCAACGAGCAGTACTTC
-	16	TRBV20-1	TRBJ2-3	many	CSARARGRSGTDTQYF	TGCAGTGCTAGGGCCCGGGGACGATCGGGCACAGATACGCAGTATTTT
TRBD1	13	TRBV24-1	TRBJ2-2	few	CPSRDRDGGELFF	TGCCCGTCTCGAGACAGGGACGGCGGGGAGCTGTTTTTT
-	14	TRBV20-1	TRBJ1-1	-	CSAALQGFVTEAFF	TGCAGTGCTGCACTTCAGGGGTTCGTCACTGAAGCTTTCTTT
TRBD2	20	TRBV4-1	TRBJ2-1	many	CASSLAGTSGRLSSYNEQFF	TGCGCCAGCAGCCTAGCCGGGACTAGCGGGAGGCTGAGCTCCTACAATGAGCAGTTCTTC
TRBD1	14	TRBV28	TRBJ2-1	many	CASRGQGYYNEQFF	TGTGCCAGCAGAGGACAGGGGTACTACAATGAGCAGTTCTTC
TRBD1	16	TRBV4-3	TRBJ2-6	-	CASSQDGGTGANVLTF	TGCGCCAGCAGCCAAGACGGAGGTACAGGGGCCAACGTCCTTACTTTC
TRBD2	13	TRBV6-1	TRBJ2-7	few	CASIGTSLDEQYF	TGTGCCAGCATAGGGACTAGCTTGGACGAGCAGTACTTC
-	16	TRBV3-1	TRBJ2-6	-	CASSPTGGSGANVLTF	TGTGCCAGCAGCCCCACCGGGGGAAGTGGGGCCAACGTCCTGACTTTC
TRBD1	15	TRBV7-9	TRBJ2-3	many	CASRTGTGSTDTQYF	TGTGCCAGCAGGACCGGGACAGGGAGCACAGATACGCAGTATTTT
-	12	TRBV9	TRBJ1-5	-	CASSAPQVGQHF	TGTGCCAGCAGCGCACCGCAGGTCGGGCAGCATTTT
TRBD1	13	TRBV6-1	TRBJ1-5	few	CASSGDRHQPQHF	TGTGCCAGCAGTGGGGACAGACATCAGCCCCAGCATTTT
-	15	TRBV7-2	TRBJ1-1	medium-sized	CASSLYGGADTEAFF	TGTGCCAGCAGCTTATATGGGGGGGCGGACACTGAAGCTTTCTTT
TRBD1	16	TRBV11-2	TRBJ1-5	-	CASSQSGDRRNQPQHF	TGTGCCAGCAGCCAATCAGGGGACAGACGGAATCAGCCCCAGCATTTT
TRBD1	14	TRBV7-8	TRBJ1-1	few	CASSLEGQGLRTFF	TGTGCCAGCAGCTTAGAGGGACAGGGACTGAGGACTTTCTTT
-	15	TRBV10-2	TRBJ1-2	many	CASSDPGTGTYGYTF	TGCGCCAGCAGTGACCCCGGGACGGGGACGTATGGCTACACCTTC
-	17	TRBV6-1	TRBJ2-6	many	CASSEFAGSSGANVLTF	TGTGCCAGCAGTGAATTCGCAGGGAGCTCTGGGGCCAACGTCCTGACTTTC
TRBD1	17	TRBV5-1	TRBJ1-6	many	CASSIYRDRFFRSPLHF	TGCGCCAGCAGCATCTACCGGGACAGGTTTTTTCGATCACCCCTCCACTTT
-	14	TRBV28	TRBJ2-5	-	CASSLLLRGETQYF	TGTGCCAGCAGTTTACTACTCAGGGGTGAGACCCAGTACTTC
TRBD1	13	TRBV19	TRBJ1-2	few	CASSFRTGSGYTF	TGTGCCAGTAGTTTCCGGACAGGAAGTGGCTACACCTTC
TRBD2	14	TRBV28	TRBJ2-2	-	CASSLAGGGGELFF	TGTGCCAGCAGTTTAGCGGGAGGAGGCGGGGAGCTGTTTTTT
-	15	TRBV18	TRBJ2-3	many	CASSPPLAATDTQYF	TGTGCCAGCTCACCACCCCTGGCAGCCACAGATACGCAGTATTTT
-	15	TRBV28	TRBJ2-7	few	CASRSGLVSSYEQYF	TGTGCCAGCAGGTCAGGGTTGGTCAGCTCCTACGAGCAGTACTTC
TRBD2	16	TRBV6-1	TRBJ2-7	few	CASSLAPGLGVYEQYF	TGTGCCAGCAGCTTGGCTCCGGGACTAGGGGTGTACGAGCAGTACTTC
TRBD1	13	TRBV5-1	TRBJ2-7	-	CSGSLGQGYEQYF	TGCTCCGGCAGCTTGGGACAGGGGTATGAGCAGTACTTC
-	12	TRBV6-1	TRBJ2-2	medium-sized	CASSAATGELFF	TGTGCCAGCAGTGCTGCGACTGGGGAGCTGTTTTTT